This T cell receptor beta chain originates from a study of blood T cell repertoires in COVID-19. V was trimmed by 7 bases and J by 5 bases, leaving 15 bases between them. This CDR3 has 13 amino acids. Germline CDR1 reads SNHLY; CDR2 reads FYNNEI. Source study methods: From reference gene primer amplification, estimates of nucleated cell counts were derived. Only in-frame clones appear in the TCRdb table, and some are missing; sequencing was by immunoSEQ multiplex PCR. The DNA was the basis for D and trimming; V, J and clone size are from that table. Here the sample spans 60,000 to 75,000 clones, roughly three quarters being singletons. In this sample, this clone turned up a few times.

Sequencing used peripheral blood. The genes are TRBV2 and TRBJ2-7; maybe TRBD2 (5 bases). The clonotype was recovered from a woman aged 70-85 years with acute or convalescent COVID-19. The CDR3 DNA sequence: TGTGCCAGCACCCGAGACCCCGGGGACGAGCAGTACTTC. Its translation is CASTRDPGDEQYF.